The entry below gives a single TCR beta chain sequence along with its context. Its antigen is still unknown. The germline V gene encodes CDR1 MNHNS and CDR2 SASEGT. The length of the CDR3 is 15 residues. Trimming at V came to 8 bases and at J to 6 bases, leaving 14 bases not matched to a gene. These data originate in a study of beta chain features in type 1 diabetes. Overall study findings and caveats: The question of HLA type influencing TCRB rearrangement was one that remained unresolved here. Whatever favoring of shorter templates PCR might show would apply equally to patients and controls. Since sequencing was performed on cDNA, cells with high TCR expression could be over-represented. Compared with healthy donors, patients appeared to share more similar naive, central memory and regulatory TCRB repertoires. There was a moderate but significant shortening of TCRB CDR3s in all four CD4+ subsets of Type 1 diabetes patients.

Expressed TCRB transcripts were sequenced after all isolated RNA was converted to cDNA. TCRdb keeps only in-frame clones here, not all; method: immunoSEQ multiplex PCR. In the table there are some 330,000 clones, roughly 13% of which are singletons. Sequenced sample: naive CD4+ T cells from blood. This clonotype was obtained from a woman under 30 with type 1 diabetes. The genes are TRBV6-1 and TRBJ2-7, with 9 positions matching TRBD1. CDR3 DNA sequence: TGTGCCAGCGGATGGGACAGGGCGATACGACGCGAGCAGTACTTC. It specifies CASGWDRAIRREQYF.